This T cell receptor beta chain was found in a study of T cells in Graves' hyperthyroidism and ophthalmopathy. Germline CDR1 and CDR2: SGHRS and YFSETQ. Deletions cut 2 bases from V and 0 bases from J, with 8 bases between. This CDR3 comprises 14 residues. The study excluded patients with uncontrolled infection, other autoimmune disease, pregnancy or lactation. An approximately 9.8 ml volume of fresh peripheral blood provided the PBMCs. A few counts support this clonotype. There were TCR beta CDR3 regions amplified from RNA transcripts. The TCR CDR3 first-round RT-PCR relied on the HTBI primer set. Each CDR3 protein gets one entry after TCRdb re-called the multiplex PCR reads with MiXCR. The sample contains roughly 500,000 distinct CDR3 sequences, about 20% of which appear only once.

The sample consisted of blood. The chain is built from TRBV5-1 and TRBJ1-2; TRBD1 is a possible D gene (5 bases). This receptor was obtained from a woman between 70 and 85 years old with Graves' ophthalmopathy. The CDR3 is CASSLLQANYGYTF. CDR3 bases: TGCGCCAGCAGCTTACTACAGGCTAACTATGGCTACACCTTC.